This T cell receptor beta chain was documented in a study of blood T cell repertoires in COVID-19. Study background: Specimens from acute and convalescent COVID-19 originated in the United States, Italy and Spain. The analysed material was cDNA or gDNA that came from T cells, B-cell-depleted T cells, or PBMCs.

TCRdb keeps only in-frame clones here, not all; method: immunoSEQ multiplex PCR. Of around 65,000 clones listed, 81% are singletons. CDR3 size: 15 residues. The germline V gene encodes CDR1 SGHDT and CDR2 YYEEEE. V shed 4 bases, J shed 2 bases, and the junction held 2 bases outside the gene matches. The sample consisted of peripheral blood. The clonotype originates from a human donor in a cohort sampled during active COVID-19. V usage is TRBV5-6 and J usage is TRBJ2-1; 11 bases map to TRBD2. CDR3 sequence reads: CASSVAGGTYNEQFF. For the CDR3, the DNA is TGTGCCAGCAGCGTAGCGGGAGGGACCTACAATGAGCAGTTCTTC.